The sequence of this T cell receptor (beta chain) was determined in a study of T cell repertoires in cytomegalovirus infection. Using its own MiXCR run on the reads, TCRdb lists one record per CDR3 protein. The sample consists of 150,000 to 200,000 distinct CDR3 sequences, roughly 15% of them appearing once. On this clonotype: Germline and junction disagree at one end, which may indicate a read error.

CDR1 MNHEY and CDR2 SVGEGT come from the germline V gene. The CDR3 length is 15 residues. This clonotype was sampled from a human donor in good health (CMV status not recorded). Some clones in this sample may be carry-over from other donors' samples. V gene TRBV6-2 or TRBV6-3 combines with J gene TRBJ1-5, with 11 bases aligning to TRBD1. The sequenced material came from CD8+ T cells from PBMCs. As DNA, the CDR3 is TGTGCCCGCAGCCAGGACAGGGGGCTAGGCCAGCCCCAGCATTTT. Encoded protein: CARSQDRGLGQPQHF.